Only a few counts were recorded for the clone carrying this TCR beta chain. The sample originates from a study of blood T cell repertoires in COVID-19. The CDR3 consists of 11 residues. Germline V CDR1 and CDR2: DFQATT, SNEGSKA (reference sequence). Trimming removed 5 bases from V and 10 bases from J, with 13 bases in between. Method: immunoSEQ multiplex PCR; TCRdb's copy keeps in-frame clones and lacks some. Of under 100,000 clones in the sample, 60% to 80% were seen once. The gene calls are TRBV20-1 and TRBJ2-3, with D maybe TRBD1 (6 bases). Sequenced input: peripheral blood. This receptor was identified in a man in his 60s with COVID-19, enrolled during active disease. The CDR3: CSAYRAGAQYF. The CDR3 DNA sequence: TGCAGTGCTTACAGGGCCGGGGCGCAGTATTTT.